What follows are 3 T cell receptor beta chains derived from one specimen sequenced in a study of T cells expressing NK-cell markers. From its re-call of the 5' RACE reads, TCRdb lists each CDR3 protein once, without DNA. This listing includes about 460,000 distinct CDR3 sequences. What was sequenced was blood T cells: a sorted CD56 or NKG2C T cell subset, CD4+ or CD8+ T cells, or bulk PBMC T cells (not recorded which). These receptors all come from a woman between 50 and 59 years old in good health.

The chain carries TRBV20-1 and TRBJ2-7; TCRdb reports TRBD1, a call that lacks DNA to check it against. Germline CDR1 reads DFQATT; CDR2 reads SNEGSKA (reference sequence). The length of the CDR3 is 13 residues. The CDR3 sequence is CSAPTGSFYEQYF.

Here the CDR3 reads CASSQGGGTKNIQYF. The rearrangement links TRBV3-1 to TRBJ2-4; TCRdb reports TRBD1, a call that lacks DNA to check it against. Per germline, CDR1 LGHDT and CDR2 YNNKEL (reference sequence). The CDR3 sequence is 15 residues long. Filled out from reference TRBV3-1 and TRBJ2-4, the complete variable domain reads DTAVSQTPKYLVTQMGNDKSIKCEQNLGHDTMYWYKQDSKKFLKIMFSYNNKELIINETVPNRFSPKSPDKAHLNLHINSLELGDSAVYFCASSQGGGTKNIQYFGAGTRLSVL.

The chain recombines TRBV5-1 with TRBJ2-3; TCRdb reports TRBD2, a call that lacks DNA to check it against. The V gene's germline CDR1 is SGHRS and CDR2 YFSETQ. This CDR3 contains 15 residues. The CDR3 region is CASSLAGVMGDTQYF.